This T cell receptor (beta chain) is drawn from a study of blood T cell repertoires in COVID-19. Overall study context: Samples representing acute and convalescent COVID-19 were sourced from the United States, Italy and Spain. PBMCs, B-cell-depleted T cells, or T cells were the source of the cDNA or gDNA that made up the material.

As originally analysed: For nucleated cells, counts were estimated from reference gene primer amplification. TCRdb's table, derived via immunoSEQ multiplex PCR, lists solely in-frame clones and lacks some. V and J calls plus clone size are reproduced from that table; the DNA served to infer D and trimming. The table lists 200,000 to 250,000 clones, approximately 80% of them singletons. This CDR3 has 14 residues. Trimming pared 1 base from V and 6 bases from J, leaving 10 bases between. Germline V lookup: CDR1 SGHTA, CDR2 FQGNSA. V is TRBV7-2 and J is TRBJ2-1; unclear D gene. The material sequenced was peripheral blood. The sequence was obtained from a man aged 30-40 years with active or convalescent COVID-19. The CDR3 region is CASSLEGWSNEQFF. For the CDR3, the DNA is TGTGCCAGCAGCTTAGAAGGATGGAGCAATGAGCAGTTCTTC.